Below, one T cell receptor beta chain is given with its context. The antigen is unknown. Profiled with immunoSEQ multiplex PCR; TCRdb holds only in-frame clones, not every one. The sample holds more than 250,000 clones, roughly 88% seen once. This sample was included in a study of cytomegalovirus exposure and HLA in healthy donors. The study's findings and limits: Cytomegalovirus-associated status was assigned to about 160 TCR beta chains. Both high specificity and high sensitivity reportedly marked the classifier's diagnosis of cytomegalovirus status.

This sequence was found in a woman aged 18-30 years in good health and CMV-seronegative. Sequencing was carried out using PBMCs.

CDR3 in amino acids: CASTEAPGQQLNGYTF. Here the CDR3 DNA reads TGTGCCAGCACCGAAGCACCGGGACAGCAGTTAAATGGCTACACCTTC. This chain links TRBV27 with TRBJ1-2, with TRBD1 matching 7 bases. Losses at the gene ends were 7 bases for V and 6 bases for J; bases not matched to a gene: 17. Germline V gene sequence: CDR1 MNHEY, CDR2 SMNVEV (reference sequence). The CDR3 consists of 16 residues.